Below, 3 T cell receptor beta chains from the same sample are listed, as sequenced in a study of T-cell memory formation after mild COVID-19 (dated by TCRdb to about 2021). Receptor amplification or capture employed 5' RACE. TCRdb names Illumina NovaSeq 6000 as the instrument used. The public reads were reprocessed in TCRdb via fastp at Q25 and MiXCR, keeping in-frame beta chains. For every CDR3 protein sequence, its rows merge into one entry that carries the most common genes and DNA. Counted in this sample were 250,000 or so distinct CDR3 sequences; under 20% of them appeared once. About 23% of the sample is in the top ten clones. The sequencing sample was made of PBMCs or a T cell subset sorted from them (not recorded which). These receptors originate from a man aged 18 to 29 who had mild COVID-19 (a few samples of this study predate the infection). The sample titles of this study are shuffled in the database, so cell type and time point are left out; the donor was told from shared clones.

The chain carries TRBV7-9 and TRBJ2-5; D could derive from TRBD1 or TRBD2 (5 bases each). Trimming pared 1 base from V and 6 bases from J, leaving 12 bases between. Per the germline V gene, CDR1 is SEHNR and CDR2 is FQNEAQ (reference sequence). The CDR3 loop spans 14 amino acids. The DNA of the CDR3 is TGTGCCAGCAGCTTAGGTCAGGGAGACCAGACCCAGTACTTC. Its translation: CASSLGQGDQTQYF.

The CDR3 is CASSPEGQAWTDTQYF. The CDR3 DNA reads as TGTGCCAGCTCACCAGAAGGACAGGCTTGGACAGATACGCAGTATTTT. V and J are TRBV18 and TRBJ2-3; TRBD1 matches 7 bases. Germline trimming cut 2 bases from V and 3 bases from J; bases unmatched to any gene: 8. The CDR3 loop spans 16 amino acids. Germline V CDR1 and CDR2: KGHSH, LQKENI. Using reference TRBV18 and TRBJ2-3 for the parts outside the CDR3, the full variable domain is NAGVMQNPRHLVRRRGQEARLRCSPMKGHSHVYWYRQLPEEGLKFMVYLQKENIIDESGMPKERFSAEFPKEGPSILRIQQVVRGDSAAYFCASSPEGQAWTDTQYFGPGTRLTVL.

This clonotype was found a few times. This CDR3 is CASSPRGRPPDTQYF. The CDR3 coding sequence is TGTGCCAGCAGCCCCCGGGGGCGACCCCCAGATACGCAGTATTTT. The V and J genes are TRBV6-4 and TRBJ2-3; D tentatively fits TRBD1 or TRBD2 (6 bases each). V was pared by 6 bases and J by 4 bases, with 17 bases between. In germline, CDR1 is MRHNA, CDR2 SNTAGT. The CDR3 sequence is 15 residues long.